This T cell receptor beta chain appears in the sequencing data of a study of beta chain features in type 1 diabetes. Overall study: Cell yields, gender and age were similar in healthy donors and patients. Sorted cells, some 110,000,000 in number, were examined across all samples. Notes on the study in general: Significant though moderate, a shortening of TCRB CDR3s appeared in all four CD4+ subsets of Type 1 diabetes patients.

Isolated RNA was reverse transcribed in full, so expressed TCRB transcripts were sequenced. The protocol was immunoSEQ multiplex PCR, while the TCRdb copy is restricted to in-frame clones and leaves out a portion. The sample lists over 150,000 clones; 6.5% to 8.5% were seen once. CDR1 and CDR2 from the germline V gene are LGHNA and YSLEER. The CDR3 is 15 amino acids long, termini counted. Comment on this clone: Its specificity is not known. The DNA is left out, because the CDR3 cannot be placed on it with certainty; the CDR3 is given as TCRdb lists it.

The sequence came from a woman younger than 30 with type 1 diabetes. The chain uses TRBV4-3 and TRBJ1-2. The sample taken for sequencing was central memory CD4+ T cells from blood. CDR3 amino acids: CASSRNFGEAYGYTF.